This TCR beta chain derives from a study of blood T cell repertoires in COVID-19. Study in general: Italy, Spain and the United States were the sources of the convalescent and acute COVID-19 samples. PBMCs, B-cell-depleted T cells, or T cells were the source of the cDNA or gDNA that made up the material.

Trimming removed 1 base from V and 4 bases from J; junction bases left unmatched: 8. The CDR3 has 18 residues. CDR1 is LGHDT and CDR2 is YNNKEL in the germline V gene (reference sequence). Study processing details: The authors estimated nucleated cell counts from reference gene primer amplification. Measured with immunoSEQ multiplex PCR; TCRdb has only the in-frame clones, and not every one. V and J calls and clone size are as listed in that table; D and trimming were resolved from the DNA. This sample has around 100,000 clones, with about 83% found just once. The TCR comes from a human donor in a cohort sampled during active COVID-19. The genes are TRBV3-1 (or the pseudogene TRBV3-2) and TRBJ2-5, with 14 bases that match TRBD2. Sequencing was performed on peripheral blood. The CDR3 protein is CASSQAGLAGGMGETQYF. CDR3 nucleotides: TGTGCCAGCAGCCAAGCCGGACTAGCGGGAGGAATGGGAGAGACCCAGTACTTC.